This entry features one TCR beta chain sequence. The sample originates from a study of blood T cell repertoires in COVID-19. As for the study in general: Material from acute and convalescent COVID-19 was sourced from the United States, Italy and Spain. The analysed material was cDNA or gDNA that came from T cells, B-cell-depleted T cells, or PBMCs.

Original analysis: Reference gene primer amplification gave nucleated cell count estimates. Data came from immunoSEQ multiplex PCR; TCRdb stores just in-frame clones and leaves some out. That table gives V, J and clone size, and the DNA gave D and trimming. In the table there are 26,000 or so clones, 90% to 95% of which are singletons. V shed 1 base and J 10 bases; nucleotides not matched to a gene: 19. This CDR3 spans 18 amino acids. CDR1 is SEHNR, CDR2 FQNEAQ, per germline (reference sequence). This TCR was sampled from a human donor with active COVID-19. The donor label of this sample is uncertain. The sample comprised peripheral blood. V gene TRBV7-9 combines with J gene TRBJ2-1, with 7 bases aligning to TRBD2. This chain's CDR3 is CASSLGLTETSSRREQFF. The CDR3, as DNA: TGTGCCAGCAGCTTAGGGTTAACGGAGACTAGCTCCCGTAGGGAGCAGTTCTTC.